A selection of T cell receptor beta chains follows, all from one sample in a study of blood T cell repertoires in COVID-19. TCRdb's table, derived via immunoSEQ multiplex PCR, lists solely in-frame clones and lacks some. The sample includes more than 300,000 clones, 70% to 90% of them seen just once. Sample: peripheral blood. The receptor source for this set is a woman in her thirties with COVID-19, enrolled during active disease. Each CDR3 is given with its conserved first and last residue. Fields, in order: D gene, V gene, J gene, clone size, CDR3 DNA, CDR3 protein. A D gene is named only where the DNA matches it firmly. Size tells how often a clone was seen (once, few, many) or the class of an expanded clone, and some rows leave it out.

-	TRBV6-5	TRBJ1-1	-	TGTGCCAGCTCACCCACGAGTGACACTGAAGCTTTCTTT	CASSPTSDTEAFF
TRBD2	TRBV10-3	TRBJ2-5	-	TGTGCCATCAGCCCCGGGACTAGCATTCAAGAGACCCAGTACTTC	CAISPGTSIQETQYF
TRBD2	TRBV2	TRBJ2-7	-	TGTGCCAGCACCCCTGGGGCTAGCGGGACCTACGAGCAGTACTTC	CASTPGASGTYEQYF
TRBD1	TRBV27	TRBJ2-7	-	TGTGCCAGCAGTTCGGGACAGGAGAGCTCCTACGAGCAGTACTTC	CASSSGQESSYEQYF
TRBD2	TRBV18	TRBJ2-7	-	TGTGCCAGCTCTCTTCTAGCAGCGGGAGGAGATGAGCAGTACTTC	CASSLLAAGGDEQYF
TRBD2	TRBV7-8	TRBJ2-3	-	TGTGCCAGCAGCTCCGGACTAGCGGGGGCCACAGATACGCAGTATTTT	CASSSGLAGATDTQYF
TRBD2	TRBV3-1/TRBV3-2	TRBJ2-5	-	TGTGCCAGCAGCCAGGACGGGAGGGCCGTCGAGACCCAGTACTTC	CASSQDGRAVETQYF
-	TRBV29-1	TRBJ1-2	-	TGCAGCGTTGGGGGGGACGGCTACACCTTC	CSVGGDGYTF
-	TRBV6-5	TRBJ1-6	-	TGTGCCAGCAGTTACTCCGATTCACCCCTCCACTTT	CASSYSDSPLHF
TRBD1	TRBV5-4	TRBJ2-6	-	TGTGCCAGCAGCTTAGCAGGACAGGGCTTCTCTGGGGCCAACGTCCTGACTTTC	CASSLAGQGFSGANVLTF
TRBD2	TRBV29-1	TRBJ2-5	-	TGCAGCTGCGACGACGGGGGGTGGTACTTC	CSCDDGGWYF
-	TRBV4-1	TRBJ2-7	-	TGCGCCAGCAGCCAAGATCGGGGGACCTACGAGCAGTACTTC	CASSQDRGTYEQYF
-	TRBV5-5	TRBJ1-1	-	TGTGCCAGCAGCTTGGACAGGAACACTGAAGCTTTCTTT	CASSLDRNTEAFF
-	TRBV24-1	TRBJ2-1	few	TGTGCCACCAGTGATTTGCAAGCTCGGGGCAATGAGCAGTTCTTC	CATSDLQARGNEQFF
-	TRBV9	TRBJ2-3	-	TGTGCCAGCAGCGGTGTGGGGGGAACAGATACGCAGTATTTT	CASSGVGGTDTQYF
TRBD2	TRBV5-4	TRBJ2-7	-	TGTGCCAGCAGCACGGGACTAGCGGTCCCCTACGAGCAGTACTTC	CASSTGLAVPYEQYF
TRBD2	TRBV4-2	TRBJ2-7	-	TGTGCCAGCAGCCAAGAGGCGGGGGGGGCCGACGAGCAGTACTTC	CASSQEAGGADEQYF
TRBD1	TRBV7-2	TRBJ1-3	-	TGTGCCAGCAGCCGGGGAACAGGGGTAATCGCTGGAAACACCATATATTTT	CASSRGTGVIAGNTIYF
-	TRBV14	TRBJ1-2	-	TGTGCCAGCAGCCAAAGGGGGGGACTTAACTATGGCTACACCTTC	CASSQRGGLNYGYTF
TRBD1	TRBV9	TRBJ1-4	-	TGTGCCAGCAGCCGGGGACAGGGAACAGAAAAACTGTTTTTT	CASSRGQGTEKLFF
-	TRBV29-1	TRBJ2-1	once	TGCAGCGTTGAAGATTTGGGCTTCAGCTCCTACAATGAGCAGTTCTTC	CSVEDLGFSSYNEQFF
-	TRBV10-1	TRBJ1-6	-	TGCGCCAGCAGTGAGAATCAGGGAGGGTCACCCCTCCACTTT	CASSENQGGSPLHF